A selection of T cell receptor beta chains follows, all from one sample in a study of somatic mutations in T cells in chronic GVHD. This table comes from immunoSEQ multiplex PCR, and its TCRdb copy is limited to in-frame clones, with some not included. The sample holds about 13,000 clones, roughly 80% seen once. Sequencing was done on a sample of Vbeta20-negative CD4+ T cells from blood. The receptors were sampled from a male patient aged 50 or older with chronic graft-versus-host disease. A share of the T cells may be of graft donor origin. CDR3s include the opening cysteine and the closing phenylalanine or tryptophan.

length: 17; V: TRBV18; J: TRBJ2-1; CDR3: CASSPALAGARDNEQFF
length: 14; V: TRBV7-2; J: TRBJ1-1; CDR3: CASSFRGDETEAFF
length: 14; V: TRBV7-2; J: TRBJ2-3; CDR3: CASSSRVFADTQYF
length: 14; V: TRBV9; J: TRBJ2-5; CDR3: CASSVRGGWETQYF
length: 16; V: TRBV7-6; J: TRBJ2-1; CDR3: CASSLMSDSFIGEQFF
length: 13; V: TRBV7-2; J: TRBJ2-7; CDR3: CASSTGTGREQYF
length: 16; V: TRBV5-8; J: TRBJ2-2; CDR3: CASSAGTAPDTGELFF
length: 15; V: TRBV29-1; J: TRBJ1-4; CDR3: CSAIKQDPTNEKLFF
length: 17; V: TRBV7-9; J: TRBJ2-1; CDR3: CASSPRELGWTYNEQFF
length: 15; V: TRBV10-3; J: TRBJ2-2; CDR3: CAISGRTGLTGELFF
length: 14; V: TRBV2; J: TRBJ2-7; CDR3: CASSAQGGTNEQYF
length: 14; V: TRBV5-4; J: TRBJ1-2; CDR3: CASSLGGSNYGYTF
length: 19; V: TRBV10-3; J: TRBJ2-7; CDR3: CAISESRGAWTGVSYEQYF
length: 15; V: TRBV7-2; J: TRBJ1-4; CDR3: CASSAVGTGGEKLFF
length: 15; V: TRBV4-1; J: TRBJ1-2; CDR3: CASSQEGTLNYGYTF
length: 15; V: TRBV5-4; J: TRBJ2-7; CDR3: CASSSVLDGAYEQYF
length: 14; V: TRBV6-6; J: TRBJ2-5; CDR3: CASSSPGQQETQYF
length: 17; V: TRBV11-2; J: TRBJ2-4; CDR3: CASSPRSTGGAKNIQYF
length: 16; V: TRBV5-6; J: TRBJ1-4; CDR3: CASSGRPGQRNEKLFF
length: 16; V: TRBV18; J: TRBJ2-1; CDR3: CASSPGTSRLYNEQFF
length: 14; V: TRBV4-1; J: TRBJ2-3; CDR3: CASSQGSSADTQYF
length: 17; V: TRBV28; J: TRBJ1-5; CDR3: CASSPPARVRSNQPQHF
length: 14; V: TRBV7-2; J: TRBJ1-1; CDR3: CASSLAGGGTEAFF
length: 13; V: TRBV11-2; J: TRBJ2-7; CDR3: CASSTRTGGEQYF
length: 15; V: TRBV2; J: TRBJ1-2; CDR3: CASSEARGTGAGYTF
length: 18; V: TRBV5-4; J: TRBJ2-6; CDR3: CASSSPPGRSSGANVLTF
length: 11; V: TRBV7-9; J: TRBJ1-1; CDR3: CASSLGSTAFF
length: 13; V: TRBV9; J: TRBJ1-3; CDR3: CASSVASGNTIYF
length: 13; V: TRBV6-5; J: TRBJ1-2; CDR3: CASTEGGSYGYTF
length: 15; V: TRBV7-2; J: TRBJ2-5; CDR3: CASSLVGQVGETQYF
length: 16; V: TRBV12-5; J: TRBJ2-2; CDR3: CASGLVETGNTGELFF
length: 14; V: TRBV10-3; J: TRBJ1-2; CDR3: CAIHGTGENYGYTF
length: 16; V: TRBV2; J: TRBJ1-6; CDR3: CASSEAGPAADSPLHF
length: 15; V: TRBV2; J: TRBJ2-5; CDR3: CASRPRQGARETQYF
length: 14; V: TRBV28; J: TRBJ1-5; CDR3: CASSLEGGNQPQHF
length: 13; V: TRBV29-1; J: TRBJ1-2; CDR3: CSVRTGGNYGYTF
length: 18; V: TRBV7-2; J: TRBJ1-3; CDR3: CASSLVHTGTGAGNTIYF
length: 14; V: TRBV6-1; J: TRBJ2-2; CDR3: CASSVTSGVGELFF
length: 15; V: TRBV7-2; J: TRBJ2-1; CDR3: CASSLMGGSYNEQFF
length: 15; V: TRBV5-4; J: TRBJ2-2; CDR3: CASSSPGQTDGELFF
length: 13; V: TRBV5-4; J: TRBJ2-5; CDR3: CASSLDYRETQYF
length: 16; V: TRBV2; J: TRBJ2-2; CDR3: CASSPLGGMNTGELFF
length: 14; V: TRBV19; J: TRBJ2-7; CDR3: CASSPDTFSYEQYF
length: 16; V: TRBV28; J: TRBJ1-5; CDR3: CASTVRERGPNQPQHF
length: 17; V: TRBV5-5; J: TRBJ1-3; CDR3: CASSPGQSLPSGNTIYF
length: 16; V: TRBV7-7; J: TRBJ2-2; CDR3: CASSFGLAGNTGELFF
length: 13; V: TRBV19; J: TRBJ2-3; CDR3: CASALGGTDTQYF
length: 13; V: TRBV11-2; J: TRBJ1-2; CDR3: CASSSSANYGYTF
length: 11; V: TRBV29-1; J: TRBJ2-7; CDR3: CSAQQDYEQYF
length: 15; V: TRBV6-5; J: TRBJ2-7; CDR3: CASSRTGTGAREQYF
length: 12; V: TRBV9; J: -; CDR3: CASSEQGGEQYF
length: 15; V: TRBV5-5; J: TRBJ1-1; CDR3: CASSLAGQGVTEAFF
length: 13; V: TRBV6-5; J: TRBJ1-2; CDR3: CATVMDMYYGYTF
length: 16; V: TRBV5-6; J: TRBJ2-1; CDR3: CASSLGGANSYNEQFF
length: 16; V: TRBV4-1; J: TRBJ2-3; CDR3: CASSQEQGARTDTQYF
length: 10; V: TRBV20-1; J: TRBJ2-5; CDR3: CSALGETQYF
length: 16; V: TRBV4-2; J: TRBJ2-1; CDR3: CASSQDIAKEYNEQFF
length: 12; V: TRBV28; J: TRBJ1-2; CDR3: CASSNAQGGYTF
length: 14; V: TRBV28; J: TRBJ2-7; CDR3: CASSLASGRGEQYF
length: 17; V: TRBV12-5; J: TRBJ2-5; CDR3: CASGLVREWPSEETQYF